This entry features one T cell receptor beta chain sequence. What it binds is unknown. The CDR3 covers 18 residues. Trimming took 1 base from V and 0 from J, leaving 16 bases between them. Per the germline V gene, CDR1 is LNHNV and CDR2 is YYDKDF (reference sequence). Libraries of TCR beta came from quantitative 5'-RACE with molecular barcodes. TCRdb itself ran the 5' RACE reads through MiXCR, one entry per CDR3 protein. Of roughly 38,000 distinct CDR3 sequences listed, about a tenth were seen once; the top ten hold approximately 16%. This entry is derived from a study of CD8 T cells in ankylosing spondylitis. The study, taken as a whole, reports: Disease-associated clones were reportedly significantly overrepresented in matched ankylosing spondylitis synovial fluid. Made up of eight highly homologous variants, a TCR beta motif appeared characteristic of ankylosing spondylitis blood. Past research had described some motif variants in reactive arthritis synovial fluid and blood.

The receptor was derived from a male donor with ankylosing spondylitis or in good health (not recorded which). The sequenced sample was blood, either unsorted or a sorted T cell fraction (not recorded which). This chain links TRBV15 with TRBJ1-3, with D unclear. DNA for the CDR3: TGTGCCACCAGCAGAGTCTTTAAGGGCCGCGGCTCTGGAAACACCATATATTTT. It yields the protein CATSRVFKGRGSGNTIYF.